This passage covers 23 T cell receptor beta chains from one sample sequenced in a study of T cells in Graves' hyperthyroidism and ophthalmopathy. From RNA transcripts, TCR beta CDR3 regions were amplified. First-round RT-PCR with HTBI primers amplified the TCR CDR3 region. One entry per CDR3 protein results from TCRdb running MiXCR on the multiplex PCR reads. The sample carries roughly 720,000 distinct CDR3 sequences, roughly 17% recorded once. Sequences were obtained from blood. Source of these receptors: a man between 45 and 60 years old with Graves' hyperthyroidism.

This clonotype was counted a few times. At one end the junction does not follow the germline gene, possibly because of a read error. The V and J genes are TRBV27 and TRBJ2-6; the D gene is possibly TRBD2 (6 bases). The CDR3 extends over 16 amino acids. The germline CDR1 and CDR2 sequences are MNHEY and SMNVEV (reference sequence). The CDR3 spells CVSSVGTLSGANVLTF. The CDR3 region has the DNA TGTGTCAGCAGTGTAGGGACTTTATCTGGGGCCAACGTCCTGACTTTC.

This clonotype was counted ten times or more. The V call is TRBV24-1, the J call TRBJ2-7; 10 nucleotides align to TRBD1. The V gene end was trimmed by 4 bases and the J gene end by 2 bases; junction bases not matched to a gene: 10. This CDR3 spans 17 amino acids. Germline CDR1 is KGHDR and CDR2 is SFDVKD. CDR3 protein: CATSDPRPGQGTYEQYF. CDR3 sequence (DNA): TGTGCCACCAGTGACCCACGACCGGGACAGGGGACCTACGAGCAGTACTTC.

The table lists this clonotype with many counts. The J gene is TRBJ2-7, the V gene TRBV2; a possible D gene is TRBD2 (5 bases). The V end was cut by 0 bases, the J end by 2 bases, with 11 bases between. CDR3 length equals 15 residues. Germline CDR1 is SNHLY and CDR2 is FYNNEI. Here the CDR3 reads CASSEALGRAYEQYF. CDR3 sequence (DNA): TGTGCCAGCAGTGAAGCGCTGGGGAGAGCCTACGAGCAGTACTTC.

This clonotype occurred many times. The chain combines TRBV28 with TRBJ2-7; D may be TRBD1 or TRBD2 (8 bases each). This CDR3 region has 16 residues. The V end was cut by 5 bases, the J end by 4 bases, with 21 bases between. Germline V gives CDR1 MDHEN, CDR2 SYDVKM. CDR3 nucleotides: TGTGCCAGCAGTCCCCAGGGGGCTAGCGGGTTTTACGAGCAGTACTTC. Protein sequence: CASSPQGASGFYEQYF.

The chain employs TRBV13 and TRBJ2-1, with 8 nucleotides matching TRBD2. Trimming cost V 8 bases and J 8 bases; bases outside gene matches: 17. Germline assignment: CDR1 PRHDT and CDR2 FYEKMQ (reference sequence). CDR3 length equals 16 residues. The CDR3 DNA sequence: TGTGCCAGCTCAGTGCTGAATCGACTAGCGACCGATGAGCAGTTCTTC. This codes for CASSVLNRLATDEQFF.

There are many counts of this clonotype. The chain has TRBV2 and TRBJ2-7, with no clear D. The CDR3 length is 14 residues. The ends were cut back, 0 bases at V and 0 bases at J, with 6 bases in the middle. Germline CDR1 reads SNHLY; CDR2 reads FYNNEI. The DNA of the CDR3 is TGTGCCAGCAGTGAAGCGGGCAGCTCCTACGAGCAGTACTTC. Amino acid sequence: CASSEAGSSYEQYF.

Ten or more counts support this clonotype. The gene calls are TRBV10-3 and TRBJ1-2; D call uncertain. Germline lookup yields CDR1 ENHRY and CDR2 SYGVKD. This CDR3 has 13 amino acids. V lost 10 bases and J 11 bases, leaving 23 bases between the germline ends. Here the CDR3 DNA reads TGTGCCACCGCCCGTCCCACGCCTCCGGAGTACACCTTC. It translates to CATARPTPPEYTF.

The sample holds many counts of this clonotype. This sequence joins TRBV7-9 and TRBJ2-3, with 9 nucleotides matching TRBD1. This CDR3 comprises 12 residues. Germline values: CDR1 SEHNR, CDR2 FQNEAQ (reference sequence). The trim removed 2 bases at V and 14 bases at J, leaving 5 bases unmatched. CDR3 sequence: CASSLLGQGAYF. Written as DNA, the CDR3 is TGTGCCAGCAGCTTACTGGGACAGGGAGCGTATTTT.

This clonotype was counted a few times. This chain links TRBV5-1 with TRBJ2-3; TRBD1 matches 7 bases. The CDR3 has 17 amino acids. Germline CDR1 SGHRS, CDR2 YFSETQ. V was pared by 7 bases and J by 1 base, with 15 bases of the junction left unmatched. The CDR3: CASQLEFDRAGTDTQYF. CDR3 bases: TGCGCCAGCCAGCTGGAGTTTGACAGGGCTGGCACAGATACGCAGTATTTT.

The rearrangement joins TRBV15 to TRBJ1-2; weak D call: TRBD1 (5 bases). Trimming removed 1 base from V and 4 bases from J, with 13 bases in between. The CDR3 covers 15 residues. Germline assignment: CDR1 LNHNV and CDR2 YYDKDF (reference sequence). CDR3 sequence: CATSRGGGLSYGYTF. DNA of the CDR3: TGTGCCACCAGCAGAGGGGGGGGATTGAGCTATGGCTACACCTTC.

The chain carries TRBV19 and TRBJ2-3, with D tentatively TRBD2 (6 bases). V lost 1 base to trimming and J lost 2 bases, with 10 bases between them. The CDR3 has 15 amino acids. Germline V gene data show CDR1 as LNHDA and CDR2 as SQIVND (reference sequence). The CDR3 loop is CASSIGLAHTDTQYF. The CDR3 DNA reads as TGTGCCAGTAGTATAGGCCTAGCGCACACAGATACGCAGTATTTT.

This chain connects TRBV11-3 to TRBJ2-3; TRBD2 matches at 7 bases. Germline loops: CDR1 SGHNT, CDR2 YENEEA. This CDR3 spans 18 amino acids. The ends lost 2 bases at V and 2 bases at J; junction bases unmatched: 13. CDR3 protein: CASSLYGGAGAATDTQYF. The CDR3 DNA reads as TGTGCCAGCAGCTTATACGGTGGGGCGGGAGCTGCCACAGATACGCAGTATTTT.

This clonotype was seen many times. The rearrangement links TRBV12-3 or TRBV12-4 to TRBJ1-5; weak D call: TRBD1 (5 bases). The CDR3 loop spans 13 amino acids. The V and J ends lost 3 bases and 5 bases respectively, with 8 bases between them. The CDR3 loop is CASSLGEDQPQHF. The CDR3 DNA reads as TGTGCCAGCAGTTTGGGGGAAGATCAGCCCCAGCATTTT.

This clonotype has at least ten counts. The gene calls are TRBV2 and TRBJ2-7; tentatively, D is TRBD2 (5 bases). Germline loops: CDR1 SNHLY, CDR2 FYNNEI. The CDR3 contains 13 residues. V was pared by 6 bases and J by 7 bases, with 16 bases between. The CDR3 DNA sequence: TGTGCCAGCAGGGTGACTTGGACGGGGGAGCAGTACTTC. It specifies CASRVTWTGEQYF.

This sequence joins TRBV7-2 and TRBJ2-3; a weak D match, TRBD2 (6 bases). The CDR3 is 15 amino acids. V lost 5 bases and J lost 5, with 17 bases in between. Germline V gives CDR1 SGHTA, CDR2 FQGNSA. The CDR3 sequence: CASSPLLGTGDTQYF. The CDR3 region has the DNA TGTGCCAGCAGCCCCCTTCTGGGGACTGGAGATACGCAGTATTTT.

As for this clonotype: The germline gene is not matched at one end of the junction; a read error may be the cause. The rearrangement links TRBV7-9 to TRBJ2-2; 10 bases line up with TRBD1. The CDR3 totals 16 residues. CDR1 is SEHNR and CDR2 is FQNEAQ in the germline V gene (reference sequence). Written as DNA, the CDR3 is TGTGCCAGCAGGTTAGGGACAGGGGAGAACACCGGGGAGCTGTTTTTT. Translation gives CASRLGTGENTGELFF.

In this sample, this clonotype turned up many times. The chain recombines TRBV28 with TRBJ2-7, with no clear D. This CDR3 contains 13 residues. V lost 5 bases and J 2 bases, leaving 10 bases between the germline ends. Per germline, CDR1 MDHEN and CDR2 SYDVKM. Here the CDR3 DNA reads TGTGCCAGCAGTCGAGGATACCCCTACGAGCAGTACTTC. Translated, it gives CASSRGYPYEQYF.

The chain carries TRBV9 and TRBJ2-3; the match to TRBD1 covers 9 bases. J lost 2 bases, V lost 3 bases, and 7 bases had no gene match. The CDR3 runs to 16 residues. Germline V gene lookup returns CDR1 SGDLS and CDR2 YYNGEE. CDR3 loop: CASSADTGGTTDTQYF. CDR3 in DNA: TGTGCCAGCAGCGCAGATACAGGGGGCACCACAGATACGCAGTATTTT.

Ten or more counts support this clonotype. CDR3 in DNA: TGCAGCTTCCGGGACGGGGAAGGTCACGAGCAGTACTTC. Translating gives CSFRDGEGHEQYF. J is TRBJ2-7 and V is TRBV29-1; D is possibly TRBD1 or TRBD2 (5 bases each). The CDR3 is 13 residues long. V gave up 8 bases and J gave up 5 bases, with 19 bases separating them. Germline V lookup: CDR1 SQVTM, CDR2 ANQGSEA.

The genes are TRBV5-1 and TRBJ2-5; D not certain. Germline CDR1 reads SGHRS; CDR2 reads YFSETQ. The CDR3 totals 12 residues. V gave up 2 bases and J gave up 5 bases, with 7 bases separating them. CDR3 loop: CASSFTSETQYF. Here the CDR3 DNA reads TGCGCCAGCAGCTTCACGAGTGAGACCCAGTACTTC.

This clonotype was picked up many times. The chain links TRBV7-2 to TRBJ2-5; TRBD2 aligns across 14 bases. Germline CDR1 SGHTA, CDR2 FQGNSA. V trimming: 4 bases; J trimming: 5 bases; junction bases outside the gene matches: 6. The length of the CDR3 is 16 residues. CDR3 coding DNA: TGTGCCAGCAGCTGGGGACTAGCGGGGGCCGGTGAGACCCAGTACTTC. It encodes CASSWGLAGAGETQYF.

This clonotype was observed a few times. The J gene is TRBJ1-3, the V gene TRBV29-1, with D tentatively TRBD1 (6 bases). The CDR3 has 14 amino acids. The V end was cut by 3 bases, the J end by 1 base, with 10 bases between. CDR1 SQVTM and CDR2 ANQGSEA come from the germline V gene. The CDR3 reads CSVDVRGSGNTIYF. CDR3 nucleotides: TGCAGCGTTGATGTCAGGGGTTCTGGAAACACCATATATTTT.

This clonotype came up many times. J is TRBJ2-4 and V is TRBV11-1; D is uncertain. Germline CDR1 reads SGHAT; CDR2 reads FQDESV (reference sequence). This CDR3 spans 16 amino acids. V was cut by 1 base and J by 9 bases, with 19 bases left in between. The CDR3 coding sequence is TGTGCCAGCAGCTTAGGATATGGCACCCCGAGGAGCATTCAGTACTTC. Its protein is CASSLGYGTPRSIQYF.